Following are 31 T cell receptor beta chains from one sample sequenced in a study of cytomegalovirus exposure and HLA in healthy donors. A multiplex PCR was run with 60 Vbeta primers and 13 Jbeta primers. Profiling relied on immunoSEQ multiplex PCR, and the TCRdb table lists in-frame clones only, not all of them. Of over 120,000 clones in the sample, roughly 70% are singletons; the top ten hold 2.1%. Sequenced material: PBMCs. Receptors were obtained from a woman in her fifties or sixties in good health and CMV-seropositive.

This sequence joins TRBV6-5 and TRBJ2-3, with D possibly TRBD1 on 5 matching bases. CDR3 size: 15 residues. Germline loops: CDR1 MNHEY, CDR2 SVGAGI. Trimming pared 3 bases from V and 6 bases from J, leaving 16 bases between. CDR3 sequence reads: CASSYGAFMVDTQYF. Here the CDR3 DNA reads TGTGCCAGCAGTTATGGGGCCTTTATGGTGGATACGCAGTATTTT.

The chain employs TRBV11-2 and TRBJ2-1; 13 nucleotides line up with TRBD2. Germline V gene lookup returns CDR1 SGHAT and CDR2 FQNNGV. The CDR3 is 17 amino acids. The trim removed 1 base at V and 5 bases at J, leaving 5 bases unmatched. The CDR3 region is CASSLVWTSGGNNEQFF. The CDR3 DNA reads TGTGCCAGCAGCTTAGTGTGGACTAGCGGGGGTAACAATGAGCAGTTCTTC.

V usage is TRBV30 and J usage is TRBJ1-6; a possible D gene is TRBD1 (5 bases). The CDR3 consists of 13 residues. Germline V gene sequence: CDR1 GTSNPN, CDR2 SVGIG (reference sequence). Between the trimmed V and J ends, which lost 4 bases and 7 bases, there was a span of 11 bases. Here the CDR3 reads CAWNKGKNSPLHF. For the CDR3, the DNA is TGTGCCTGGAACAAGGGGAAGAATTCACCCCTCCACTTT.

This clone was found once. The chain recombines TRBV5-1 with TRBJ2-1; 10 bases line up with TRBD2. Trimming took 3 bases from V and 4 from J; bases not matched to a gene: 1. The CDR3 runs to 14 residues. Germline V CDR1 and CDR2: SGHRS, YFSETQ. The CDR3 spells CASSWTSGYNEQFF. Here the CDR3 DNA reads TGCGCCAGCAGCTGGACTAGCGGATACAATGAGCAGTTCTTC.

The chain carries TRBV12-5 and TRBJ1-1; weak D call: TRBD1 (5 bases). With 1 base removed from V and 4 bases from J, the gap between germline ends came to 13 bases. Germline values: CDR1 LGHNT, CDR2 FRNRAP. There are 15 residues in the CDR3. CDR3 in DNA: TGTGCTAGTGGTTTGGCCTACAGCGGGGGCACTGAAGCTTTCTTT. Translated, it gives CASGLAYSGGTEAFF.

The chain couples TRBV19 to TRBJ1-1; 7 nucleotides agree with TRBD1. Germline V gene data show CDR1 as LNHDA and CDR2 as SQIVND (reference sequence). There are 14 residues in the CDR3. The junction had 8 bases not matched to a gene; V was cut back by 6 bases and J by 4 bases. The CDR3 DNA reads TGTGCCAGTAGGACGACAGGGATAGGCACTGAAGCTTTCTTT. Protein product: CASRTTGIGTEAFF.

The chain couples TRBV6-1 to TRBJ1-2, with D possibly TRBD1 on 6 matching bases. The CDR3 totals 13 residues. The V end lost 1 base, the J end lost 8 bases, and 11 bases lay between the germline ends. Germline CDR1 MNHNS, CDR2 SASEGT. CDR3 nucleotide sequence: TGTGCCAGCAGTGAAGTACAGGGAGACGGCTACACCTTC. This codes for CASSEVQGDGYTF.

This chain connects TRBV6-6 to TRBJ1-1, with a weak D call TRBD1 (5 bases). This CDR3 has 13 amino acids. Germline V CDR1 and CDR2: MNHNY, SVGAGI (reference sequence). V was clipped by 2 bases and J by 5 bases, with 9 bases between them. The CDR3 DNA sequence: TGTGCCAGCAGTTACCCCGGGGGAACTGAAGCTTTCTTT. It encodes CASSYPGGTEAFF.

This rearrangement joins TRBV18 to TRBJ2-6; 8 bases map to TRBD1. CDR3 length equals 18 residues. V lost 2 bases and J lost 0; bases outside the gene matches: 6. CDR1 and CDR2 (germline): KGHSH, LQKENI. In DNA form, the CDR3 reads TGTGCCAGCTCACCAGTCGGACAGGGTGGCTCTGGGGCCAACGTCCTGACTTTC. It yields the protein CASSPVGQGGSGANVLTF.

This chain links TRBV11-2 with TRBJ1-1; TRBD1 matches at 7 bases. The CDR3 sequence is 14 residues long. Per the germline V gene, CDR1 is SGHAT and CDR2 is FQNNGV. Trimming cost V 3 bases and J 4 bases; bases outside gene matches: 5. CDR3 in amino acids: CASSFRQGATEAFF. CDR3 coding DNA: TGTGCCAGCAGCTTCCGACAGGGCGCCACTGAAGCTTTCTTT.

The chain couples TRBV7-2 to TRBJ2-6; D gene unclear. Germline V gene lookup returns CDR1 SGHTA and CDR2 FQGNSA. The CDR3 has 15 amino acids. V lost 0 bases to trimming and J lost 2 bases, with 5 bases between them. This CDR3 is CASSLAPAGANVLTF. In DNA form, the CDR3 reads TGTGCCAGCAGCTTAGCGCCAGCTGGGGCCAACGTCCTGACTTTC.

The rearrangement joins TRBV5-6 to TRBJ2-3; TRBD1 aligns across 7 bases. The trim removed 4 bases at V and 1 base at J, leaving 9 bases unmatched. CDR1 and CDR2 from the germline V gene are SGHDT and YYEEEE. This CDR3 contains 16 residues. CDR3 in DNA: TGTGCCAGCAGCCACCAGACAGGGTATGGCACAGATACGCAGTATTTT. Protein: CASSHQTGYGTDTQYF.

This clone was detected only a few times. The V and J genes are TRBV30 and TRBJ1-5, with D hard to call. This CDR3 is 9 amino acids long. Trimming took off 8 bases at V and 6 bases at J, with 5 bases between the two ends. Germline V gene data show CDR1 as GTSNPN and CDR2 as SVGIG (reference sequence). The CDR3 reads CAAGQPQHF. The CDR3 bases are TGTGCCGCGGGTCAGCCCCAGCATTTT.

This clone has only a few counts. CDR3 sequence reads: CASSQDRVPNQPQHF. The CDR3 DNA reads TGTGCCAGCAGCCAGGACAGGGTACCCAATCAGCCCCAGCATTTT. The chain employs TRBV28 and TRBJ1-5; TRBD1 matches 8 bases. The CDR3 totals 15 residues. Germline values: CDR1 MDHEN, CDR2 SYDVKM. V shed 6 bases and J 3 bases; nucleotides not matched to a gene: 7. The variable domain in full, with the rest retrieved from reference TRBV28 and TRBJ1-5, is DVKVTQSSRYLVKRTGEKVFLECVQDMDHENMFWYRQDPGLGLRLIYFSYDVKMKEKGDIPEGYSVSREKKERFSLILESASTNQTSMYLCASSQDRVPNQPQHFGDGTRLSIL.

The gene calls are TRBV9 and TRBJ2-7; 9 positions agree with TRBD2. CDR1 SGDLS and CDR2 YYNGEE come from the germline V gene. V shed 0 bases, J shed 4 bases, and the junction held 5 bases outside the gene matches. The CDR3 loop spans 15 amino acids. The CDR3 region has the DNA TGTGCCAGCAGCGTAGGGGGAGCGGGAGGATACGAGCAGTACTTC. Protein product: CASSVGGAGGYEQYF.

J is TRBJ2-3 and V is TRBV6-5; TRBD1 aligns across 9 bases. CDR1 is MNHEY and CDR2 is SVGAGI in the germline V gene. This CDR3 is 15 amino acids long. J gave up 1 base and V 6 bases, and 5 bases lay outside the gene matches. CDR3 residues: CASSYRGRGTDTQYF. The CDR3 coding sequence is TGTGCCAGCAGCTACAGGGGGCGGGGCACAGATACGCAGTATTTT.

This clone was recorded only once. This chain joins TRBV28 and TRBJ1-4; 9 nucleotides agree with TRBD1. CDR1 and CDR2 from the germline V gene are MDHEN and SYDVKM. The CDR3 is 13 residues long. Losses at the gene ends were 6 bases for V and 7 bases for J; bases not matched to a gene: 3. CDR3 bases: TGTGCCAGCAGGACAGGGGGATCTGAAAAACTGTTTTTT. Protein sequence: CASRTGGSEKLFF. Full variable domain (remainder filled in from reference TRBV28 and TRBJ1-4): DVKVTQSSRYLVKRTGEKVFLECVQDMDHENMFWYRQDPGLGLRLIYFSYDVKMKEKGDIPEGYSVSREKKERFSLILESASTNQTSMYLCASRTGGSEKLFFGSGTQLSVL.

The chain uses TRBV19 and TRBJ1-2; 7 bases fit TRBD1. Trimming at V came to 5 bases and at J to 2 bases, leaving 11 bases not matched to a gene. CDR3 size: 16 residues. CDR1 and CDR2 (germline): LNHDA, SQIVND (reference sequence). In DNA, the CDR3 is TGTGCCAGTAGTTCCCCCCCACAGGGGTCAAACTATGGCTACACCTTC. Its protein is CASSSPPQGSNYGYTF.

The chain employs TRBV5-1 and TRBJ2-2; 10 nucleotides line up with TRBD2. CDR3 length: 16 residues. The V gene end was trimmed by 4 bases and the J gene end by 2 bases; junction bases not matched to a gene: 5. Germline CDR1 reads SGHRS; CDR2 reads YFSETQ. The CDR3 DNA reads TGCGCCAGCAGCAGGGGACTAGCGTATAACACCGGGGAGCTGTTTTTT. This codes for CASSRGLAYNTGELFF.

This rearrangement joins TRBV5-6 to TRBJ1-1, with no clear D. Germline loops: CDR1 SGHDT, CDR2 YYEEEE. V lost 2 bases to trimming and J lost 5 bases, with 4 bases between them. The CDR3 contains 11 residues. Here the CDR3 DNA reads TGTGCCAGCAGCTTACAGACTGAAGCTTTCTTT. It yields the protein CASSLQTEAFF.

The chain recombines TRBV27 with TRBJ2-7, with TRBD2 identical over 13 bases. Germline assignment: CDR1 MNHEY and CDR2 SMNVEV (reference sequence). The CDR3 covers 15 residues. V lost 4 bases, J lost 6 bases, and 6 bases stayed unmatched. The CDR3 is CASSSLGLAGVEQYF. The CDR3 nucleotides are TGTGCCAGCAGTTCTCTCGGACTAGCGGGAGTCGAGCAGTACTTC.

V is TRBV19 and J is TRBJ2-3, with 9 bases identical to TRBD1. The junction had 1 base not matched to a gene; V was cut back by 0 bases and J by 3 bases. This CDR3 spans 15 amino acids. CDR1 LNHDA and CDR2 SQIVND come from the germline V gene (reference sequence). DNA for the CDR3: TGTGCCAGTAGTATAGAACAGGGGGCAACAGATACGCAGTATTTT. This sequence encodes CASSIEQGATDTQYF.

This clone came up once. The chain has TRBV29-1 and TRBJ1-1; no firm D call. Germline V gives CDR1 SQVTM, CDR2 ANQGSEA. The CDR3 loop spans 13 amino acids. With 7 bases removed from V and 5 bases from J, the gap between germline ends came to 17 bases. Here the CDR3 reads CSAERRPRTEAFF. The CDR3 DNA reads TGCAGCGCCGAAAGACGGCCGAGGACTGAAGCTTTCTTT.

This rearrangement joins TRBV7-3 to TRBJ2-3; 9 bases are a match to TRBD1. The CDR3 is 18 residues long. Germline CDR1 SGHTA, CDR2 FQGTGA. Germline trimming cut 5 bases from V and 0 bases from J; bases unmatched to any gene: 12. The CDR3 loop is CASSPEPQGAISTDTQYF. The CDR3, as DNA: TGTGCCAGCAGCCCAGAACCACAGGGGGCTATCAGCACAGATACGCAGTATTTT.

The rearrangement uses TRBV19 and TRBJ2-3; maybe TRBD2 (6 bases). The CDR3 length is 15 residues. The V end lost 6 bases, the J end lost 5 bases, and 18 bases lay between the germline ends. Per the germline V gene, CDR1 is LNHDA and CDR2 is SQIVND (reference sequence). CDR3 residues: CASRAPGAAEDTQYF. The CDR3, as DNA: TGTGCCAGTAGGGCGCCGGGAGCTGCGGAAGATACGCAGTATTTT.

The chain uses TRBV10-2 and TRBJ2-3; D may be TRBD2 (5 bases). V was pared by 0 bases and J by 4 bases, with 11 bases between. The CDR3 length is 15 residues. Per the germline V gene, CDR1 is WSHSY and CDR2 is SAAADI. Written as DNA, the CDR3 is TGCGCCAGCAGTGAGTCGAGGGAGATCCCAGATACGCAGTATTTT. Its translation is CASSESREIPDTQYF.

This clone was recorded once. The CDR3 DNA is TGTGCCAGCAGTTTATCGACCGGCGGTGAGCAGTTCTTC. This gives the protein CASSLSTGGEQFF. The genes are TRBV27 and TRBJ2-1; no clear D gene. Germline V CDR1 and CDR2: MNHEY, SMNVEV (reference sequence). This CDR3 spans 13 amino acids. V was trimmed by 0 bases and J by 9 bases, leaving 9 bases between them.

The chain employs TRBV28 and TRBJ1-2, with 9 bases identical to TRBD1. V lost 6 bases, J lost 9 bases, and 8 bases stayed unmatched. Germline V gene sequence: CDR1 MDHEN, CDR2 SYDVKM. The CDR3 covers 13 residues. CDR3 bases: TGTGCCAGCAGCCCCGGACAGGGGATAAGCTACACCTTC. This codes for CASSPGQGISYTF.

On this clone itself: This same CDR3 is encoded by further DNA sequences in the sample. The chain joins TRBV7-9 to TRBJ1-1, with 7 bases identical to TRBD1. The CDR3 covers 14 residues. V lost 3 bases and J lost 3; bases outside the gene matches: 4. The V gene's germline CDR1 is SEHNR and CDR2 FQNEAQ (reference sequence). The DNA of the CDR3 is TGTGCCAGCAGCTTGGGGCAGGGGGACACTGAAGCTTTCTTT. This gives the protein CASSLGQGDTEAFF. The full variable domain, rest sourced from reference TRBV7-9 and TRBJ1-1, is DTGVSQNPRHKITKRGQNVTFRCDPISEHNRLYWYRQTLGQGPEFLTYFQNEAQLEKSRLLSDRFSAERPKGSFSTLEIQRTEQGDSAMYLCASSLGQGDTEAFFGQGTRLTVV.

The J gene is TRBJ1-1, the V gene TRBV5-1; D gene unclear. The V gene's germline CDR1 is SGHRS and CDR2 YFSETQ. Trimming took off 4 bases at V and 3 bases at J, with 13 bases between the two ends. The CDR3 consists of 14 residues. CDR3 DNA sequence: TGCGCCAGCAGCCCGCGGGGTGGGGACACTGAAGCTTTCTTT. Amino acids: CASSPRGGDTEAFF.

This clone was counted a single time. The chain is built from TRBV7-3 and TRBJ1-1, with 8 bases identical to TRBD1. With 3 bases clipped from V and 3 bases from J, the junction kept 3 bases outside the gene matches. Germline-derived CDR1 and CDR2 are SGHTA and FQGTGA. The CDR3 is made up of 14 amino acids. CDR3 in amino acids: CASSFTGGDTEAFF. CDR3 sequence (DNA): TGTGCCAGCAGCTTTACAGGGGGAGACACTGAAGCTTTCTTT.